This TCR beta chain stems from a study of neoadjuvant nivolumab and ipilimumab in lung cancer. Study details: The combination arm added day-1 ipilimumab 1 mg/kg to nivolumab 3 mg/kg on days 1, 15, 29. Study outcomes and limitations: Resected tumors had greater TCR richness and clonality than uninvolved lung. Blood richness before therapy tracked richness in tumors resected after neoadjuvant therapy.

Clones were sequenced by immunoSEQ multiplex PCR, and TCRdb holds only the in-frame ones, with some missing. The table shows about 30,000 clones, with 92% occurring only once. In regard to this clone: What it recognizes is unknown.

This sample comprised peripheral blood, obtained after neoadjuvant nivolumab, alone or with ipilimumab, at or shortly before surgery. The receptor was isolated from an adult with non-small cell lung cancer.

The CDR3 sequence: CAWRRREPGLAGHPEIREQFF. In nucleotides, the CDR3 is TGTGCCTGGAGAAGAAGAGAGCCGGGACTAGCGGGACACCCCGAGATAAGGGAGCAGTTCTTC. The chain couples TRBV30 to TRBJ2-1, with 13 bases lining up with TRBD2. The junction had 27 bases not matched to a gene; V was cut back by 3 bases and J by 10 bases. CDR1 GTSNPN and CDR2 SVGIG come from the germline V gene (reference sequence). The CDR3 has 21 amino acids. Full variable domain (outside the CDR3, taken from reference TRBV30 and TRBJ2-1): SQTIHQWPATLVQPVGSPLSLECTVEGTSNPNLYWYRQAAGRGLQLLFYSVGIGQISSEVPQNLSASRPQDRQFILSSKKLLLSDSGFYLCAWRRREPGLAGHPEIREQFFGPGTRLTVL.